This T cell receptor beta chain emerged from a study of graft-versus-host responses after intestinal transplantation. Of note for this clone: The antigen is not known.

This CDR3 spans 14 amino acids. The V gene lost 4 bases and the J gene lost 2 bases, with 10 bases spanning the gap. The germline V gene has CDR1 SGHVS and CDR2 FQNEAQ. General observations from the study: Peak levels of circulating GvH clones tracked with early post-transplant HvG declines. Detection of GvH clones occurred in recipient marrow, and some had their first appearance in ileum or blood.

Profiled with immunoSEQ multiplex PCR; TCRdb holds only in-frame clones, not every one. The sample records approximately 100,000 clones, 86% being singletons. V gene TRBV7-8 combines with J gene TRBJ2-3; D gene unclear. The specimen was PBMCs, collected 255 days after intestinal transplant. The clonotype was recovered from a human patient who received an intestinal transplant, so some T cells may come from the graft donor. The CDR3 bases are TGTGCCAGCAGCTCTAGAGGTTCCACAGATACGCAGTATTTT. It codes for CASSSRGSTDTQYF. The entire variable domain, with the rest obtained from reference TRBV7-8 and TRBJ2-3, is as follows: GAGVSQSPRYKVAKRGQDVALRCDPISGHVSLFWYQQALGQGPEFLTYFQNEAQLDKSGLPSDRFFAERPEGSVSTLKIQRTQQEDSAVYLCASSSRGSTDTQYFGPGTRLTVL.